One and the same sample provided the 8 T cell receptor beta chains below, sequenced in a study of blood T cell repertoires in COVID-19. Repertoires were generated with immunoSEQ multiplex PCR, while TCRdb's copy carries only in-frame clones and drops some. The sample contains 250,000 to 300,000 clones, 89% of which appear only once. The material sequenced was peripheral blood. These receptor sequences come from a man aged 45-65 years with acute or convalescent COVID-19.

V and J are TRBV7-9 and TRBJ1-4; TRBD1 is a possible D gene (6 bases). V was trimmed by 5 bases and J by 6 bases, leaving 16 bases between them. In germline, CDR1 is SEHNR, CDR2 FQNEAQ (reference sequence). The CDR3 sequence is 15 residues long. CDR3 in DNA: TGTGCCAGCAGCATCGCGGGGGGCTACGATGAAAAACTGTTTTTT. As protein: CASSIAGGYDEKLFF.

The rearrangement joins TRBV5-1 to TRBJ1-1; TRBD1 matches at 9 bases. The germline V gene encodes CDR1 SGHRS and CDR2 YFSETQ. V was clipped by 4 bases and J by 1 base; unmatched bases: 5. CDR3 length: 15 residues. This CDR3 reads CASSDPGQGNTEAFF. CDR3 nucleotide sequence: TGCGCCAGCAGCGATCCGGGACAGGGGAACACTGAAGCTTTCTTT.

A remark on this clone: The sample has other DNA sequences that encode this CDR3 too. The CDR3 region is CASSQYVTGELFF. Here the CDR3 DNA reads TGTGCCAGCAGCCAATATGTCACCGGGGAGCTGTTTTTT. This chain connects TRBV3-1 (or the pseudogene TRBV3-2) to TRBJ2-2; D gene unclear. V was shortened by 2 bases and J by 4 bases, with 5 bases between the two germline ends. The CDR3 is 13 residues long. CDR1 is LGHDT, CDR2 YNNKEL, per germline (reference sequence).

The chain links TRBV7-9 to TRBJ2-7; weak D call: TRBD2 (6 bases). Germline V lookup: CDR1 SEHNR, CDR2 FQNEAQ (reference sequence). Trimming took 3 bases from V and 3 from J, leaving 9 bases between them. This CDR3 region has 13 residues. The DNA of the CDR3 is TGTGCCAGCAGCTTCACTAGCAGCTACGAGCAGTACTTC. Translation: CASSFTSSYEQYF.

The V gene is TRBV5-4, the J gene TRBJ2-3; 9 nucleotides match TRBD2. CDR1 SGHNT and CDR2 YYREEE come from the germline V gene (reference sequence). The CDR3 extends over 16 amino acids. The J segment lost 0 bases and the V segment lost 0 bases, leaving 2 bases of the junction unmatched. In DNA, the CDR3 is TGTGCCAGCAGCTTGGGCGGGGGGGCTAGCACAGATACGCAGTATTTT. Amino acids: CASSLGGGASTDTQYF.

This chain connects TRBV18 to TRBJ1-1; 9 nucleotides match TRBD1. The length of the CDR3 is 15 residues. J was trimmed by 4 bases and V by 3 bases; bases with no gene match: 6. Germline V gene data show CDR1 as KGHSH and CDR2 as LQKENI. CDR3 nucleotides: TGTGCCAGCTCACCGGGACAGGGAGGGGTCACTGAAGCTTTCTTT. Translating it yields CASSPGQGGVTEAFF.

The gene calls are TRBV2 and TRBJ2-2; 9 bases are a match to TRBD2. Germline V gives CDR1 SNHLY, CDR2 FYNNEI. J lost 6 bases, V lost 5 bases, and 4 bases had no gene match. The CDR3 is 14 amino acids. Here the CDR3 DNA reads TGTGCCAGCAGTTCAGCGGGGGGATCCGGGGAGCTGTTTTTT. It is translated as CASSSAGGSGELFF.

The chain recombines TRBV11-2 with TRBJ2-2; TRBD1 matches 10 bases. Germline V lookup: CDR1 SGHAT, CDR2 FQNNGV. The CDR3 spans 16 residues. V gave up 0 bases and J gave up 4 bases; unmatched junction bases: 2. The CDR3 region is CASSLEGQGITGELFF. The CDR3 region has the DNA TGTGCCAGCAGCTTAGAGGGACAGGGGATCACCGGGGAGCTGTTTTTT.